These T cell receptor beta chains were read from a single sample in a study of T-cell memory formation after mild COVID-19. TCRdb used MiXCR to reprocess the 5' RACE reads, holding one entry per CDR3 protein. The sample carries approximately 580,000 distinct CDR3 sequences, around 20% recorded once. The source material was PBMCs or a T cell subset sorted from them (not recorded which). The receptors here all came from an adult woman who had mild COVID-19 (a few samples of this study predate the infection). Cell type and time point are not known. Each CDR3 is given with its conserved first and last residue. The D gene is left open where the match is weak.

j_gene: TRBJ2-2
d_gene: NA
v_gene: TRBV6-5
CDR3aa: CASGRGLSNTGELFF

j_gene: TRBJ2-5
d_gene: NA
v_gene: TRBV7-9
CDR3aa: CASSSVGGETQYF

j_gene: TRBJ2-5
d_gene: TRBD1
v_gene: TRBV5-5
CDR3aa: CASSFQTGVETQYF

j_gene: TRBJ1-4
d_gene: NA
v_gene: TRBV29-1
CDR3aa: CSVQPSAGEKLFF

j_gene: TRBJ1-1
d_gene: NA
v_gene: TRBV7-9
CDR3aa: CASSRSISLRTEAFF

j_gene: TRBJ2-7
d_gene: TRBD2
v_gene: TRBV24-1
CDR3aa: CATMRTSPGEQYF

j_gene: TRBJ1-6
d_gene: TRBD1
v_gene: TRBV5-1
CDR3aa: CASSQGQDNSPLHF

j_gene: TRBJ2-2
d_gene: NA
v_gene: TRBV5-1
CDR3aa: CASSSGNTGELFF

j_gene: TRBJ2-2
d_gene: NA
v_gene: TRBV24-1
CDR3aa: CATSDIGVTENTGELFF

j_gene: TRBJ2-3
d_gene: TRBD1
v_gene: TRBV4-1
CDR3aa: CASSHLQGSSTDTQYF

j_gene: TRBJ1-2
d_gene: NA
v_gene: TRBV24-1
CDR3aa: CATSDSDNNYGYTF